This TCR beta chain was identified in a study of blood T cell repertoires in COVID-19. The wider study: The United States, Italy and Spain supplied acute and convalescent COVID-19 samples.

The protocol was immunoSEQ multiplex PCR, while the TCRdb copy is restricted to in-frame clones and leaves out a portion. The sample lists 130,000 or so clones, roughly 90% occurring once. CDR1 KGHDR and CDR2 SFDVKD come from the germline V gene. V was pared by 5 bases and J by 8 bases, with 12 bases between. This CDR3 comprises 13 residues. The chain carries TRBV24-1 and TRBJ2-1; D is possibly TRBD2 (5 bases). This clonotype was obtained from a man between 65 and 85 years old with active COVID-19. Specimen: peripheral blood. The CDR3 coding sequence is TGTGCCACCAGTGGAGGGAGTTATGATGAGCAGTTCTTC. It specifies CATSGGSYDEQFF.